These T cell receptor beta chains were read from a single sample in a study of chemoradiotherapy in HPV16-positive cancers. Only in-frame clones appear in the TCRdb table, and some are missing; sequencing was by immunoSEQ multiplex PCR. The profile shows over 10,000 clones, more than 70% of them singletons. The sample was taken from a patient who underwent chemoradiotherapy. These receptors were taken from a human donor with HPV-associated anogenital cancer. Both conserved end residues are part of each CDR3. D genes are given only for firm matches. Clone size is stated in some rows and not others, as once, few, many or a class when expanded.

length,J,D,size,V,DNA,CDR3
15,TRBJ2-7,NA,NA,TRBV4-1,TGCGCCAGCAGCCAAGTAACAGGTGGATCCTACGAGCAGTACTTC,CASSQVTGGSYEQYF
18,TRBJ2-2,NA,NA,TRBV18,TGTGCCAGCTCTAACCAAAGATTGAGAGCGTCGGACACCGGGGAGCTGTTTTTT,CASSNQRLRASDTGELFF
15,TRBJ2-2,NA,NA,TRBV19,TGTGCCAGTAGCTCCCCCGGGGGGAACACCGGGGAGCTGTTTTTT,CASSSPGGNTGELFF
13,TRBJ1-1,NA,NA,TRBV29-1,TGCAGCGCCGGTAGGGGACTGAACACTGAAGCTTTCTTT,CSAGRGLNTEAFF
13,TRBJ2-1,NA,NA,TRBV6-1,TGTGCCAGCAGTGATAAGGAATACAATGAGCAGTTCTTC,CASSDKEYNEQFF
13,TRBJ2-5,TRBD1,NA,TRBV5-4,TGTGCCAGCAGCTGGGGACAGGGGGAGACCCAGTACTTC,CASSWGQGETQYF
17,TRBJ2-2,TRBD2,once,TRBV18,TGTGCCAGCTCACCAGCTAGCGGGGGGCCTTTCACCGGGGAGCTGTTTTTT,CASSPASGGPFTGELFF
11,TRBJ2-5,NA,NA,TRBV11-3,TGTGCCAGCGAGGCCGAAGAGACCCAGTACTTC,CASEAEETQYF
14,TRBJ1-4,TRBD1,NA,TRBV4-1,TGCGCCAGCAGCCGGGACAGGGGGGTTGAAAAACTGTTTTTT,CASSRDRGVEKLFF
14,TRBJ1-1,NA,NA,TRBV5-1,TGCGCCAGCAGTTTGAGGTCAGGGTCGGGTGAAGCTTTCTTT,CASSLRSGSGEAFF
12,TRBJ2-2,NA,few,TRBV5-4,TGTGCCAGCAGCTTGTCGACCGGGGAGCTGTTTTTT,CASSLSTGELFF
15,TRBJ2-2,TRBD1,NA,TRBV30,TGTGCCTGGAGGCCGACAGGGGCGAACACCGGGGAGCTGTTTTTT,CAWRPTGANTGELFF